Sequencing of this TCR beta chain was carried out in a study of cytomegalovirus exposure and HLA in healthy donors. Trimming cost V 5 bases and J 4 bases, with 18 bases left between them. CDR1 is LNHNV and CDR2 is YYDKDF in the germline V gene (reference sequence). This CDR3 is built from 16 residues. 60 Vbeta and 13 Jbeta primers were used in PCR. Here immunoSEQ multiplex PCR was the method, and the copy in TCRdb shows in-frame clones only, minus some. This sample carries over 50,000 clones, roughly two thirds of them seen once, and the ten largest clones take around 17%. Healthy bone marrow donors formed the donor group.

The J gene is TRBJ1-3, the V gene TRBV15; D is unresolved. The receptor's source is a man in his forties in good health and CMV-seropositive. Sequences were obtained from PBMCs. CDR3 DNA: TGTGCCACCAGCGAGGGCCTTGGGGATTGGGGAAACACCATATATTTT. It translates to CATSEGLGDWGNTIYF.